The 26 T cell receptor beta chains presented below share a single source sample, sequenced in a study of blood T cell repertoires in COVID-19. Clones were read by immunoSEQ multiplex PCR, and TCRdb kept only the in-frame ones, dropping some. The data hold about 58,000 clones, with approximately 80% observed a single time. Sequenced input: peripheral blood. These receptors were collected from a human donor in a cohort sampled during active COVID-19.

This clone was seen a few times. Here the CDR3 reads CASSSVRGEANSETQYF. For the CDR3, the DNA is TGTGCCAGCAGCAGCGTACGGGGTGAGGCTAACTCCGAGACCCAGTACTTC. This chain uses TRBV2 with TRBJ2-5; a weak D match, TRBD2 (5 bases). The CDR3 extends over 17 amino acids. Trimming removed 6 bases from V and 5 bases from J, with 25 bases in between. Germline CDR1 is SNHLY and CDR2 is FYNNEI.

The gene calls are TRBV9 and TRBJ2-3; D is undetermined. Per germline, CDR1 SGDLS and CDR2 YYNGEE. Between the trimmed V and J ends, which lost 0 bases and 0 bases, there was a span of 8 bases. The length of the CDR3 is 15 residues. The CDR3 bases are TGTGCCAGCAGCGTAGACTCGTTTAGCACAGATACGCAGTATTTT. This codes for CASSVDSFSTDTQYF.

This CDR3 reads CASSLTGRNTEAFF. CDR3 in DNA: TGTGCCAGCAGTCTGACAGGCCGGAACACTGAAGCTTTCTTT. V is TRBV27 and J is TRBJ1-1, with a tentative D call TRBD1 (6 bases). The CDR3 runs to 14 residues. Trimming cost V 5 bases and J 1 base, with 11 bases left between them. Germline V lookup: CDR1 MNHEY, CDR2 SMNVEV (reference sequence).

This chain joins TRBV3-1 (or the pseudogene TRBV3-2) and TRBJ1-1; perhaps TRBD1 as D (6 bases). This CDR3 contains 14 residues. Germline V gene lookup returns CDR1 LGHDT and CDR2 YNNKEL (reference sequence). Between the trimmed V and J ends, which lost 0 bases and 11 bases, there was a span of 16 bases. The chain's CDR3 is CASSQEANREKAFF. In DNA form, the CDR3 reads TGTGCCAGCAGCCAAGAGGCTAACAGGGAAAAGGCTTTCTTT.

J is TRBJ1-3 and V is TRBV5-1; D unresolved. Trimming took off 3 bases at V and 0 bases at J, with 7 bases between the two ends. From germline, CDR1 is SGHRS and CDR2 YFSETQ. The CDR3 has 14 residues. The DNA for the CDR3 is TGCGCCAGCAGCTCCACAGCCTCTGGAAACACCATATATTTT. This encodes CASSSTASGNTIYF.

This clone was picked up many times. The genes are TRBV5-1 and TRBJ2-7; weak D call: TRBD1 (6 bases). The germline gives CDR1 SGHRS, CDR2 YFSETQ. V was shortened by 2 bases and J by 6 bases, with 18 bases between the two germline ends. The CDR3 extends over 15 amino acids. CDR3 in DNA: TGCGCCAGCAGCTTTCTACAGGGCCCTTTAGCCGAGCAGTACTTC. Protein product: CASSFLQGPLAEQYF.

This clone was seen many times. This rearrangement joins TRBV19 to TRBJ2-3; 12 bases are a match to TRBD2. V gave up 5 bases and J gave up 4 bases; unmatched junction bases: 4. CDR1 is LNHDA, CDR2 SQIVND, per germline (reference sequence). The length of the CDR3 is 15 residues. The CDR3 sequence is CASSPTSGSADTQYF. In DNA, the CDR3 is TGTGCCAGTAGTCCGACTAGCGGGAGTGCAGATACGCAGTATTTT.

V is TRBV5-4 and J is TRBJ1-1; D might be TRBD1 (5 bases). With 0 bases removed from V and 7 bases from J, the gap between germline ends came to 10 bases. Per the germline V gene, CDR1 is SGHNT and CDR2 is YYREEE (reference sequence). The CDR3 length is 13 residues. The CDR3 protein is CASSLEQAVEAFF. In nucleotides, the CDR3 is TGTGCCAGCAGCTTGGAACAGGCGGTTGAAGCTTTCTTT.

CDR3 DNA sequence: TGTGCCAGCAGCACAGGGGGAAACACCATATATTTT. This translates into CASSTGGNTIYF. The chain uses TRBV28 and TRBJ1-3; tentative D call: TRBD1 (6 bases). This CDR3 has 12 residues. CDR1 is MDHEN and CDR2 is SYDVKM in the germline V gene. The V end lost 6 bases, the J end lost 4 bases, and 7 bases lay between the germline ends.

This clone was counted a single time. The chain couples TRBV12-3 or TRBV12-4 to TRBJ1-5; D uncertain. CDR3 length: 13 residues. V lost 8 bases and J 0 bases, leaving 8 bases between the germline ends. CDR3 residues: CASAEFSNQPQHF. In DNA, the CDR3 is TGTGCCAGCGCGGAGTTTAGCAATCAGCCCCAGCATTTT.

The V gene is TRBV9, the J gene TRBJ2-3, with 8 positions matching TRBD2. Germline trimming cut 2 bases from V and 2 bases from J; bases unmatched to any gene: 13. The germline CDR1 and CDR2 sequences are SGDLS and YYNGEE. The CDR3 consists of 18 residues. CDR3 in amino acids: CASSVSGGVSWFTDTQYF. Written as DNA, the CDR3 is TGTGCCAGCAGCGTCTCCGGGGGGGTTTCCTGGTTCACAGATACGCAGTATTTT. Combining the CDR3 with reference TRBV9 and TRBJ2-3 gives the whole variable domain DSGVTQTPKHLITATGQRVTLRCSPRSGDLSVYWYQQSLDQGLQFLIQYYNGEERAKGNILERFSAQQFPDLHSELNLSSLELGDSALYFCASSVSGGVSWFTDTQYFGPGTRLTVL.

V and J are TRBV2 and TRBJ1-2; 10 nucleotides line up with TRBD1. Trimming removed 5 bases from V and 5 bases from J; junction bases left unmatched: 8. Germline V gives CDR1 SNHLY, CDR2 FYNNEI. The CDR3 covers 15 residues. The CDR3 DNA is TGTGCCAGCAGTCCTTCTAAGGACAGGGGGTATGGCTACACCTTC. Encoded protein: CASSPSKDRGYGYTF.

In its sample, this clone was seen once. The V gene is TRBV7-6, the J gene TRBJ2-5; TRBD2 aligns across 8 bases. The V gene's germline CDR1 is SGHVS and CDR2 FNYEAQ. The CDR3 covers 14 residues. Trimming removed 3 bases from V and 5 bases from J; junction bases left unmatched: 5. The CDR3 sequence is CASSLVASGETQYF. As DNA, the CDR3 is TGTGCCAGCAGCTTGGTGGCTAGCGGGGAGACCCAGTACTTC.

This chain joins TRBV2 and TRBJ2-2, with 7 positions matching TRBD1. Germline assignment: CDR1 SNHLY and CDR2 FYNNEI. This CDR3 spans 13 amino acids. V dropped 1 base and J dropped 12; count of bases not matched to a gene: 5. The CDR3 sequence: CASSEGIRGKLFF. The CDR3 bases are TGTGCCAGCAGTGAAGGTATCAGGGGGAAGCTGTTTTTT.

V usage is TRBV10-1 and J usage is TRBJ2-5; 8 bases align to TRBD1. Trimming cost V 3 bases and J 2 bases; bases outside gene matches: 2. The CDR3 totals 14 residues. Germline CDR1 reads WNHNN; CDR2 reads SYGVQD (reference sequence). The CDR3 bases are TGCGCCAGCAGTGATCGGGACAGGCAAGAGACCCAGTACTTC. This gives the protein CASSDRDRQETQYF.

The gene calls are TRBV5-5 and TRBJ2-5; the D gene is possibly TRBD2 (6 bases). This CDR3 has 15 amino acids. Between the trimmed V and J ends, which lost 0 bases and 4 bases, there was a span of 13 bases. The V gene's germline CDR1 is SGHKS and CDR2 YYEKEE (reference sequence). CDR3 residues: CASSLARAGRETQYF. The CDR3 coding sequence is TGTGCCAGCAGCTTGGCCAGGGCGGGACGAGAGACCCAGTACTTC.

This chain uses TRBV4-3 with TRBJ2-3; TRBD2 is a possible D gene (5 bases). V lost 0 bases and J 0 bases, leaving 7 bases between the germline ends. The length of the CDR3 is 15 residues. Per the germline V gene, CDR1 is LGHNA and CDR2 is YSLEER. The CDR3 protein is CASSQDWTSTDTQYF. For the CDR3, the DNA is TGCGCCAGCAGCCAAGATTGGACTAGCACAGATACGCAGTATTTT.

This chain connects TRBV19 to TRBJ1-1; 7 positions match TRBD1. CDR3 length equals 13 residues. Germline loops: CDR1 LNHDA, CDR2 SQIVND (reference sequence). The V and J ends lost 3 bases and 4 bases, in that order; junction bases with no gene match: 2. The CDR3 reads CASSIGTATEAFF. The CDR3, as DNA: TGTGCCAGTAGTATCGGGACAGCCACTGAAGCTTTCTTT. Variable domain in full (rest from reference TRBV19 and TRBJ1-1): DGGITQSPKYLFRKEGQNVTLSCEQNLNHDAMYWYRQDPGQGLRLIYYSQIVNDFQKGDIAEGYSVSREKKESFPLTVTSAQKNPTAFYLCASSIGTATEAFFGQGTRLTVV.

This clone is a singleton in its sample. This chain uses TRBV2 with TRBJ2-2; no definite D call. Trimming removed 5 bases from V and 8 bases from J, with 6 bases in between. This CDR3 has 11 residues. CDR1 SNHLY and CDR2 FYNNEI come from the germline V gene. CDR3: CASSRYGELFF. The CDR3 bases are TGTGCCAGCAGTCGTTATGGGGAGCTGTTTTTT.

The chain employs TRBV28 and TRBJ1-1; weak D call: TRBD1 (6 bases). Trimming removed 1 base at V and 7 bases at J, with 13 bases between. The CDR3 runs to 14 residues. Germline-derived CDR1 and CDR2 are MDHEN and SYDVKM. The CDR3 DNA sequence: TGTGCCAGCAGTTTATTGACAGGCCGAAATGAAGCTTTCTTT. Protein sequence: CASSLLTGRNEAFF.

CDR3 amino acids: CASSQDLGGVEQYF. The CDR3 nucleotides read TGTGCCAGCAGCCAAGATCTTGGAGGGGTCGAGCAGTACTTC. The chain carries TRBV3-1 (or the pseudogene TRBV3-2) and TRBJ2-7; maybe TRBD2 (6 bases). The CDR3 is made up of 14 amino acids. The germline V gene has CDR1 LGHDT and CDR2 YNNKEL (reference sequence). Trimming left V 0 bases short and J 6 bases short, with 12 bases between.

The V call is TRBV6-4, the J call TRBJ1-6; D ambiguous. The CDR3 is made up of 14 amino acids. The ends were cut back, 4 bases at V and 2 bases at J, with 6 bases in the middle. CDR1 is MRHNA, CDR2 SNTAGT, per germline. The CDR3 loop is CASSVQAYNSPLHF. The CDR3 coding sequence is TGTGCCAGCAGTGTCCAGGCCTATAATTCACCCCTCCACTTT.

V usage is TRBV24-1 and J usage is TRBJ2-1; TRBD1 agrees at 8 bases. CDR1 and CDR2 from the germline V gene are KGHDR and SFDVKD. The CDR3 contains 17 residues. V shed 4 bases and J 7 bases; nucleotides not matched to a gene: 14. In DNA form, the CDR3 reads TGTGCCACCAGTGACCCCGTACTCGGACAGGGAGAGAATGAGCAGTTCTTC. Amino acids: CATSDPVLGQGENEQFF.

V gene TRBV15 combines with J gene TRBJ1-5; 8 bases are a match to TRBD1. Germline CDR1 is LNHNV and CDR2 is YYDKDF (reference sequence). CDR3 length: 17 residues. J lost 4 bases, V lost 1 base, and 9 bases had no gene match. The CDR3 protein is CATSRVTTGGMNQPQHF. The CDR3 DNA sequence: TGTGCCACCAGCAGAGTTACAACAGGGGGTATGAATCAGCCCCAGCATTTT.

The V gene is TRBV7-2, the J gene TRBJ2-1; 10 bases fit TRBD1. CDR1 is SGHTA and CDR2 is FQGNSA in the germline V gene. Unmatched junction bases numbered 6, after V lost 1 base and J lost 9 bases. CDR3 length equals 15 residues. The CDR3 region is CASSLVGQGVVEQFF. CDR3 DNA: TGTGCCAGCAGCTTAGTTGGACAGGGGGTTGTTGAGCAGTTCTTC.

This clone turned up a few times. The rearrangement links TRBV30 to TRBJ2-7; maybe TRBD2 (5 bases). Germline-derived CDR1 and CDR2 are GTSNPN and SVGIG (reference sequence). Trimming cost V 6 bases and J 3 bases, with 6 bases left between them. The CDR3 contains 10 residues. The DNA of the CDR3 is TGTGCCTGCGGACTCTACGAGCAGTACTTC. This codes for CACGLYEQYF.